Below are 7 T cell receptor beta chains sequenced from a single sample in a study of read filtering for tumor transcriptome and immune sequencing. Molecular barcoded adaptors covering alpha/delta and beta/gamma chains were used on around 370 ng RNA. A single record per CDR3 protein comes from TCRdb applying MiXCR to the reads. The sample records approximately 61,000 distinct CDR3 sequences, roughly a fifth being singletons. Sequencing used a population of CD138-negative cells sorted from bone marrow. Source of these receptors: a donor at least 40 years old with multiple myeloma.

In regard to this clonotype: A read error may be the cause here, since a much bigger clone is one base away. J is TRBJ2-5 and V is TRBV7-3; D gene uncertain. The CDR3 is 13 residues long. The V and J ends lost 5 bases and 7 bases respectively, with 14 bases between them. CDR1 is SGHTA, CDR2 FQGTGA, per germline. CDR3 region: CASSASWVGTQYF. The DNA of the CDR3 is TGTGCCAGCAGCGCATCGTGGGTTGGGACCCAGTACTTC.

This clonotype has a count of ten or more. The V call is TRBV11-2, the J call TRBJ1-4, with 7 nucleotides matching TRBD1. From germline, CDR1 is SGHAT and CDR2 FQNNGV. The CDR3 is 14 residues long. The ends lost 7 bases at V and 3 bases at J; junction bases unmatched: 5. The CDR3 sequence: CASTPGGSNEKLFF. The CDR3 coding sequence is TGTGCCAGCACCCCAGGGGGGTCTAATGAAAAACTGTTTTTT.

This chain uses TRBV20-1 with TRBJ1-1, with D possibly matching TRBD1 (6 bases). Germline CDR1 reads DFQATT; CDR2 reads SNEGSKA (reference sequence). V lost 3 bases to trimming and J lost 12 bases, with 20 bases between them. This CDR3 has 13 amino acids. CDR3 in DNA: TGCAGTGCTAGGGAACAGGGTGGGGGGGGGCCTTTCTTT. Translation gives CSAREQGGGGPFF.

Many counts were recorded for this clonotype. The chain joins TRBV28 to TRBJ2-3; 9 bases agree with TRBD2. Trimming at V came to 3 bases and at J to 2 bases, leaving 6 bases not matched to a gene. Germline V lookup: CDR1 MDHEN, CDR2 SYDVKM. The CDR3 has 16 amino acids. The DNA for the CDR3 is TGTGCCAGCAGTTTTACTAGCGGGCGCCACACAGATACGCAGTATTTT. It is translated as CASSFTSGRHTDTQYF.

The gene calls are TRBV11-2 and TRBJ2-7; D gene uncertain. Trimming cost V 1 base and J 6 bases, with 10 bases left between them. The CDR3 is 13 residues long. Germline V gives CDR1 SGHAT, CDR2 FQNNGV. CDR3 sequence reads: CASSLGPLREQYF. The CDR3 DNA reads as TGTGCCAGCAGCTTAGGCCCTTTGCGCGAGCAGTACTTC.

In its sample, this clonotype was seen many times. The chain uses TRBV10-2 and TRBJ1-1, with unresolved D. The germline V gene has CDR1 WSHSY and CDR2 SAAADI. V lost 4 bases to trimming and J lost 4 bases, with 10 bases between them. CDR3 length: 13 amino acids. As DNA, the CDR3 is TGCGCCAGCAGTGCGGCGCGTCGCACTGAAGCTTTCTTT. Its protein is CASSAARRTEAFF.

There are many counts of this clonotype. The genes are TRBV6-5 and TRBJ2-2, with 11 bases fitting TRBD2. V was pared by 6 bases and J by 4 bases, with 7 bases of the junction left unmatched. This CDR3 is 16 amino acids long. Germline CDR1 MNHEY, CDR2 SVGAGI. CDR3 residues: CASSNLAGGGTGELFF. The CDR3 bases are TGTGCCAGCAGCAATCTAGCGGGGGGAGGCACCGGGGAGCTGTTTTTT.